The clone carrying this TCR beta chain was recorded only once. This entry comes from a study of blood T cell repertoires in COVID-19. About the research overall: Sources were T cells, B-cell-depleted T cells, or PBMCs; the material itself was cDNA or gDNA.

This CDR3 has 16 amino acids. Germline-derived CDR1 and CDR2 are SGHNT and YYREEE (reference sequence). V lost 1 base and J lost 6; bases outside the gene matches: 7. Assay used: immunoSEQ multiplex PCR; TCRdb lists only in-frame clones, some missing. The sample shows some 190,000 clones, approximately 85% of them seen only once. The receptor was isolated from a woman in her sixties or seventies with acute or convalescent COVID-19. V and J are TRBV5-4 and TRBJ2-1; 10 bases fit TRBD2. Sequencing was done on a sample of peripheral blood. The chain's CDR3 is CASSLIKTSGFNEQFF. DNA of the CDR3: TGTGCCAGCAGCTTGATTAAGACTAGCGGGTTCAATGAGCAGTTCTTC. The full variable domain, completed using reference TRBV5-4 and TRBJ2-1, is ETGVTQSPTHLIKTRGQQVTLRCSSQSGHNTVSWYQQALGQGPQFIFQYYREEENGRGNFPPRFSGLQFPNYSSELNVNALELDDSALYLCASSLIKTSGFNEQFFGPGTRLTVL.